This TCR beta chain was identified in a study of OX40 agonist ivuxolimab in advanced cancers. Study details: The dose-escalation cohort was about 80% male, with a mean age of 60 years, ranging about 20 to 85. Study results and limitations: Researchers did not determine the expanded peripheral T cells' antigen specificity. There were, on average, more expanded clones in CD8+ T cells than in CD4+.

Blood got drawn at baseline, again on cycle 4 day 1, and then on cycle 7 day 1. For this clone: Antigen unknown.

Profiled with immunoSEQ multiplex PCR; TCRdb holds only in-frame clones, not every one. This table has about 72,000 clones, roughly 89% appearing once. This clonotype was sampled from an adult with an advanced solid tumor such as melanoma, head and neck, liver or kidney cancer. The sample was CD4+ or CD8+ T cells sorted from blood, taken in a trial of the OX40 agonist ivuxolimab.

The CDR3 is CASSLTSGVYEQYF. CDR3 in DNA: TGTGCCAGCAGTCTGACTAGCGGGGTGTACGAGCAGTACTTC. The chain couples TRBV6-1 to TRBJ2-7; 11 bases line up with TRBD2. CDR3 length: 14 residues. Germline loops: CDR1 MNHNS, CDR2 SASEGT. V was clipped by 5 bases and J by 4 bases; unmatched bases: 4.